Reported below is one TCR beta chain. Study processing details: Counts of nucleated cells, estimated from reference gene primer amplification, were obtained. Profiling relied on immunoSEQ multiplex PCR, and the TCRdb table lists in-frame clones only, not all of them. The V and J calls and clone size were taken over from that table, and D and trimming were inferred from the DNA. The sample yields 240,000 or so clones, over 70% seen once. These data belong to a study of blood T cell repertoires in COVID-19. Turning to the study itself: Samples of COVID-19 (acute and convalescent) were obtained from the United States, Italy and Spain. PBMCs, B-cell-depleted T cells, or T cells were the source of the cDNA or gDNA that made up the material.

The CDR3 runs to 15 residues. The V and J ends lost 4 bases and 4 bases respectively, with 17 bases between them. Germline CDR1 SGDLS, CDR2 YYNGEE. Sequencing used peripheral blood. The TCR was taken from a woman aged 80 or older with acute or convalescent COVID-19. V is TRBV9 and J is TRBJ1-2; D gene ambiguous. DNA for the CDR3: TGTGCCAGCAGCCCTGCTACTACCTTTGGCTATGGCTACACCTTC. Its protein product is CASSPATTFGYGYTF.